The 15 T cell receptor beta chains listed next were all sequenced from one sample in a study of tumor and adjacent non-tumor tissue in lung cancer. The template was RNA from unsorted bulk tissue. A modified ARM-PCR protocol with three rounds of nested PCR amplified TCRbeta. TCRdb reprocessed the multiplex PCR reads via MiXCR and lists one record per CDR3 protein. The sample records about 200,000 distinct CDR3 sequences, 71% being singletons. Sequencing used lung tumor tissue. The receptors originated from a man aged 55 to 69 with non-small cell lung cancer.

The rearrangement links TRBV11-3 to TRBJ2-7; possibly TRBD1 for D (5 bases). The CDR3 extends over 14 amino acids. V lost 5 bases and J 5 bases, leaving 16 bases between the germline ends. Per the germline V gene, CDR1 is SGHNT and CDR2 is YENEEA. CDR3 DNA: TGTGCCAGCAGCCTGACAGCTCTATTCCACGAGCAGTACTTC. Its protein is CASSLTALFHEQYF.

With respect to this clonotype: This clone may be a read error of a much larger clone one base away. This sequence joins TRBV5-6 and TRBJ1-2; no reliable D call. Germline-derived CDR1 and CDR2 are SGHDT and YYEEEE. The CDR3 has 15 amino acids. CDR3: CANSLYGPLRSGYTF. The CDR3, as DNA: TGTGCCAACAGCTTGTACGGTCCGCTACGGTCTGGCTACACCTTC.

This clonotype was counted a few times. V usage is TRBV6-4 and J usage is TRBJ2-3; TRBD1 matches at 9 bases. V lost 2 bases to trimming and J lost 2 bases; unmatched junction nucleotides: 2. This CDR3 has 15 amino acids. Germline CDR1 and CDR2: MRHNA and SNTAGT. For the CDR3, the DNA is TGTGCCAGCAGTGACCGGACAGGGGTCACAGATACGCAGTATTTT. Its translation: CASSDRTGVTDTQYF.

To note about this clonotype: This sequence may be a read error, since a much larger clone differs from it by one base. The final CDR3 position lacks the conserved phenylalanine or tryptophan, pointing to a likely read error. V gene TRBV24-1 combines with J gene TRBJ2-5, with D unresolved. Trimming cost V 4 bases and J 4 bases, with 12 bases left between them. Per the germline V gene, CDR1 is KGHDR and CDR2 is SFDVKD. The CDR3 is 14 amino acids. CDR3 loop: CATSDPQRPETQYL. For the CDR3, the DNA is TGTGCCACCAGTGACCCCCAAAGGCCAGAGACCCAGTACCTC.

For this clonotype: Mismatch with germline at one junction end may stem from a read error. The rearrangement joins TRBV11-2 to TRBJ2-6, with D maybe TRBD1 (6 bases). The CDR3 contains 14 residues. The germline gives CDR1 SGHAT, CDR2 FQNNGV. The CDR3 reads CANSPIYGDNVLIF. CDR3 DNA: TGTGCCAACAGTCCTATCTATGGGGACAACGTCCTGATTTTC.

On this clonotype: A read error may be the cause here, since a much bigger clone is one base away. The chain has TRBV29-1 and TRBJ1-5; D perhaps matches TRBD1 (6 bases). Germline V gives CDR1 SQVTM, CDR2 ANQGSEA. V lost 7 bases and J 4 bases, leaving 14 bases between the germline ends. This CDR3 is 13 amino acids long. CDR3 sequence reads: CSDVGQTNQPQHF. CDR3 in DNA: TGCAGCGATGTTGGACAGACAAATCAGCCCCAGCATTTT.

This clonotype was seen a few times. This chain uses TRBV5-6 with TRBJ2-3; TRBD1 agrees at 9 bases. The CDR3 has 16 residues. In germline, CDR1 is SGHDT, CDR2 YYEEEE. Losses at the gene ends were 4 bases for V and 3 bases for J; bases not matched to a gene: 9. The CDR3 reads CASSPRDRDGTDTQYF. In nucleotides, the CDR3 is TGTGCCAGCAGCCCTCGGGACAGGGACGGGACAGATACGCAGTATTTT.

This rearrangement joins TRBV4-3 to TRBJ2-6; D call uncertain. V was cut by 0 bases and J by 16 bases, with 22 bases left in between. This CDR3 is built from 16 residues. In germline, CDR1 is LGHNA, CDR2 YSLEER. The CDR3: CASSQEAVSRANVLTF. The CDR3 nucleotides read TGCGCCAGCAGCCAAGAGGCGGTGTCTAGGGCCAATGTTCTGACTTTC.

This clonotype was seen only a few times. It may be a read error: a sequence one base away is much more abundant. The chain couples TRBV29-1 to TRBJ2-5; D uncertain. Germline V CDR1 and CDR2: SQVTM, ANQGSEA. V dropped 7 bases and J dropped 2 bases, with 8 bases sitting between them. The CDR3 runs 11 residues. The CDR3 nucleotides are TGCAGCGCCGATGGGCAAGAGACCCAGTACTTC. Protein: CSADGQETQYF.

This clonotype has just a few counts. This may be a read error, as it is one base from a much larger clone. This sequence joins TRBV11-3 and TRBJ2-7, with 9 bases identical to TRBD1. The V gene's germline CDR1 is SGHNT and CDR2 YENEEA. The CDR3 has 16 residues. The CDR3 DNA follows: TGTGCCAGCAACTTAAGCCGGGACAGGGTCGGTTACGAGCAGTACTTC. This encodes CASNLSRDRVGYEQYF.

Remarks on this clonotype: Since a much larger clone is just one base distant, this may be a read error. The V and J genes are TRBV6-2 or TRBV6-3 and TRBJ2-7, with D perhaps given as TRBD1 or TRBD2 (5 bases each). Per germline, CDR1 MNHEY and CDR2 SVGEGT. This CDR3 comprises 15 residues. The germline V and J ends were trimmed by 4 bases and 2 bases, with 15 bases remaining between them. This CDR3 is CASSFGATGAYEQYF. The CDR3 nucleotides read TGTGCCAGCAGTTTCGGGGCAACCGGGGCCTACGAGCAGTACTTC.

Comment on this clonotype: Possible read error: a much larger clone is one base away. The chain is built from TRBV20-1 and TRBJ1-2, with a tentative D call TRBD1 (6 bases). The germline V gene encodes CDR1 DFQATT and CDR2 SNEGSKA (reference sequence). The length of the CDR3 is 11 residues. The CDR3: CSAPGDYDYTF. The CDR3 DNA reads TGCAGTGCTCCAGGGGATTATGACTACACCTTC.

The CDR3, as DNA: TGTGCCAGCAGCTTAGGAGGGGGAGACCCAGATACGCAGTATTTT. Translated, it gives CASSLGGGDPDTQYF. The genes are TRBV11-3 and TRBJ2-3; tentatively, D is TRBD1 (6 bases). The CDR3 is 15 residues long. Germline lookup yields CDR1 SGHNT and CDR2 YENEEA. The V end was cut by 1 base, the J end by 4 bases, with 12 bases between.

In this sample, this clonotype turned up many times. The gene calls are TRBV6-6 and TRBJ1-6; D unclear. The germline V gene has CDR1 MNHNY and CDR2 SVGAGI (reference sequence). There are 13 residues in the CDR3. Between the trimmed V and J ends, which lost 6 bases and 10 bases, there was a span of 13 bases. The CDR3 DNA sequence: TGTGCCAGCAGCGCGCCATCGGAATCACCCCTCCACTTT. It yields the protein CASSAPSESPLHF.

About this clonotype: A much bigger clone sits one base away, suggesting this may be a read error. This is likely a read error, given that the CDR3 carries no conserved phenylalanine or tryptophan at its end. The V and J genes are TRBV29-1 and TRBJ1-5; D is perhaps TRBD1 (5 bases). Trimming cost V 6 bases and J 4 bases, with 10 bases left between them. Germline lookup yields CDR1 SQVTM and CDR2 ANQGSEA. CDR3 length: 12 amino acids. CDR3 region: CSVRDGNQPQHY. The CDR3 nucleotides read TGCAGCGTGAGGGACGGTAATCAGCCCCAGCATTAT.